This TCR beta chain stems from a study of memory CD4+ T cells and cytomegalovirus serostatus. Findings and caveats of the study: Repertoires predicted CMV serostatus with median bootstrapped AUC of 0.95.

On this clone itself: Its cognate antigen is unknown.

Single viable CD3+CD4+CD8-CD45RO+ cells were sorted as the memory CD4+ T cells. From germline, CDR1 is SEHNR and CDR2 FQNEAQ (reference sequence). The CDR3 consists of 12 residues. The germline V and J ends were trimmed by 4 bases and 9 bases, with 7 bases remaining between them. The table came from immunoSEQ multiplex PCR; TCRdb's copy has only in-frame clones and leaves some out. The table lists some 66,000 clones, about 75% of them singletons. The sample comprised memory CD4+ T cells from blood. The sequence derives from an adult in good health and CMV-seropositive. The gene calls are TRBV7-9 and TRBJ1-6; no firm D call. CDR3 bases: TGTGCCAGCAGCTCGTCCCTTTCACCCCTCCACTTT. Translation: CASSSSLSPLHF.